This T cell receptor beta chain was profiled in a study of T cell responses to AZD1222 COVID-19 vaccine. General observations from the study: The donors showed a predominance of white British ancestry and of females, with possible underestimation of clonal diversity. Only 6 or 7 AZD1222 recipients tested seropositive at baseline.

Per the germline V gene, CDR1 is SGHTA and CDR2 is FQGNSA. The V end was cut by 5 bases, the J end by 8 bases, with 15 bases between. This CDR3 comprises 13 residues. Investigators merged groups given second doses at roughly 4 or roughly 12 weeks. For this clone: Its antigen remains unidentified.

Produced via immunoSEQ multiplex PCR; TCRdb's table is partial and in-frame only. This table holds 25,000 to 40,000 clones, more than 75% found once. This chain uses TRBV7-2 with TRBJ1-2; no firm D call. The TCR sequence derives from an adult who received the AZD1222 COVID-19 vaccine. Specimen: peripheral blood, collected 28 days after the second AZD1222 dose. The CDR3 loop is CASSIRTPQGYTF. In nucleotides, the CDR3 is TGTGCCAGCAGCATCAGAACACCCCAAGGCTACACCTTC.